This is a list of T cell receptor beta chains from one sample in a study of T-cell memory formation after mild COVID-19. Each CDR3 protein gets one entry after TCRdb re-called the 5' RACE reads with MiXCR. The sample lists roughly 350,000 distinct CDR3 sequences, around 20% occurring once. Sequenced input: PBMCs or a T cell subset sorted from them (not recorded which). These receptors were collected from an adult woman who had mild COVID-19 (a few samples of this study predate the infection). Cell type and time point are not known. CDR3s leave out the opening cysteine and the closing phenylalanine or tryptophan.

v_gene,j_gene,CDR3aa
TRBV4-2,TRBJ1-4,ASSQAAQGNNEKLF
TRBV5-6,TRBJ1-2,ASSRQGINYGYT
TRBV2,TRBJ1-6,ASSEGISLNSPLH
TRBV20-1,TRBJ1-4,SARVETGKLF
TRBV5-1,TRBJ2-5,ASSSPGAGETQY
TRBV5-5,TRBJ1-5,ASSSRDRSNQPQH
TRBV7-8,TRBJ2-2,ASSLVFWLASGMRGDTGELF
TRBV7-9,TRBJ2-5,ASSQPGAQETQY
TRBV12-3/TRBV12-4,TRBJ1-5,ASSRDRHQH
TRBV5-1,TRBJ2-7,ASSLLPTSSAAYEQY
TRBV9,TRBJ2-7,ASSVGPVDYEQY
TRBV6-5,TRBJ2-5,ASSHKVGETQY
TRBV25-1,TRBJ2-1,ASSDVLGNEQF
TRBV4-3,TRBJ2-7,ASSQDVSRTPSYEQY
TRBV7-9,TRBJ2-3,ASSPAGGPTDTQY
TRBV4-3,TRBJ2-7,ASSQETGAIYEQY
TRBV10-3,TRBJ2-7,AIRRDFYEQY
TRBV5-1,TRBJ2-7,ASSWISGGSNYEQY
TRBV5-5,TRBJ2-4,ASSSDRGGNIQY
TRBV19,TRBJ2-6,ASSIKPAGANVLT
TRBV5-1,TRBJ2-2,ASSLAVGAPPGELF